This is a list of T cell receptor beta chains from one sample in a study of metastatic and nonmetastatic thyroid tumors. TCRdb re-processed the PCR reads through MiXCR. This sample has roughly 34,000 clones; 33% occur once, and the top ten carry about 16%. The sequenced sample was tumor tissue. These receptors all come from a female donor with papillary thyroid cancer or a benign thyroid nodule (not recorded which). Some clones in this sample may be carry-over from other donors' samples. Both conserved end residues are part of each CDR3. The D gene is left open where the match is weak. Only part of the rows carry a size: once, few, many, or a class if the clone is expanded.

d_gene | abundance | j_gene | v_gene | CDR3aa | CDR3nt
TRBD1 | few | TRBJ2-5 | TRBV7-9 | CASSRNDRAGETQYF | TGTGCCAGCAGCCGAAACGACAGGGCGGGCGAGACCCAGTACTTC
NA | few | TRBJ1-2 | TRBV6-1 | CASSLRDGYGYTF | TGTGCCAGCAGCCTCCGGGACGGCTATGGCTACACCTTC
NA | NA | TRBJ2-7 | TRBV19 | CASSMGLTYEQYF | TGTGCCAGTAGTATGGGACTCACCTACGAGCAGTACTTC
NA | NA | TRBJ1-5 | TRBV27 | CATKPSGTSANQPQHF | TGTGCCACCAAGCCGTCCGGGACAAGTGCCAATCAGCCCCAGCATTTT
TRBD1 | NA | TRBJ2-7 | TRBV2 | CASSAQGAGYEQYF | TGTGCCAGCAGTGCTCAGGGGGCGGGATACGAGCAGTACTTC
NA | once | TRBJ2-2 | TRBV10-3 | CAISERDIGGELFF | TGTGCCATCAGTGAAAGAGACATTGGCGGGGAGCTGTTTTTT
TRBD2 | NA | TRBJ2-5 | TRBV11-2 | CASSLLLAGGVDETQYF | TGTGCCAGCAGCTTACTATTGGCGGGGGGAGTAGATGAGACCCAGTACTTC
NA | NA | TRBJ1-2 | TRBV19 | CASSFEQGYGYTF | TGCGCCAGTAGTTTCGAACAGGGCTATGGCTACACCTTC
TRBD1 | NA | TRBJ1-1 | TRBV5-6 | CASTRTGSNMNTEAFF | TGTGCCAGCACCAGGACAGGCTCCAACATGAACACTGAAGCTTTCTTT
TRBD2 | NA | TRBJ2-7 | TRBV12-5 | CASGKSGTPYEQYF | TGTGCTAGTGGTAAAAGCGGGACGCCATACGAGCAGTACTTC
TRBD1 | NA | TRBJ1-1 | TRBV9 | CASGQGGGTEAFF | TGTGCCAGCGGACAGGGAGGCGGAACTGAAGCTTTCTTT
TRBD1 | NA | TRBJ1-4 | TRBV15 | CATSSFRGSDEKLFF | TGTGCCACCAGCAGCTTCAGGGGGAGCGATGAAAAACTGTTTTTT
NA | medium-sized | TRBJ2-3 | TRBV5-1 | CASSLGGAHGDTQYF | TGCGCCAGCAGCTTGGGGGGGGCGCACGGAGATACGCAGTATTTT
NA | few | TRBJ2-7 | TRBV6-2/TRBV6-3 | CASSYSWVRNYEQYF | TGTGCCAGCAGTTACTCCTGGGTCCGAAACTACGAGCAGTACTTC
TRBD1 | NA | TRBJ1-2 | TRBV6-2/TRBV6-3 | CASSASGGVYGYTF | TGTGCCAGCAGCGCGTCAGGGGGCGTCTATGGCTACACCTTC
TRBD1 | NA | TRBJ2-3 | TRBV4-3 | CASSLRQGSSTDTQYF | TGCGCCAGCAGCCTTAGACAGGGGTCTAGCACAGATACGCAGTATTTT
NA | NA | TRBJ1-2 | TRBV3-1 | CASSQLYGYTF | TGTGCCAGCAGCCAACTCTATGGCTACACCTTC
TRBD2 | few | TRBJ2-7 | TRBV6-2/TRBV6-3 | CASSYLAGGGSTYEQYF | TGTGCCAGCAGTTACCTAGCGGGAGGTGGGTCCACCTACGAGCAGTACTTC
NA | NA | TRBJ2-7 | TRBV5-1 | CASRPTLSGADEQYF | TGCGCCAGCAGACCCACGCTATCGGGAGCGGACGAGCAGTACTTC
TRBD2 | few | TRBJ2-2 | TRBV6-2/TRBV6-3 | CASSYSGTSGFEGGELFF | TGTGCCAGCAGTTACTCCGGGACTAGCGGGTTCGAGGGCGGGGAGCTGTTTTTT
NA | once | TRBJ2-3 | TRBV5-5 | CASSLGLPSDTQYF | TGTGCCAGCAGCTTGGGACTACCTTCAGATACGCAGTATTTT
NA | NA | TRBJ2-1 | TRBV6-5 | CASRSVGIDPITYNEQFF | TGTGCCAGCAGATCCGTTGGGATAGACCCCATCACCTACAATGAGCAGTTCTTC
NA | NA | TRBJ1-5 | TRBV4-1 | CASSQETANQPQHF | TGCGCCAGCAGCCAAGAGACAGCGAATCAGCCCCAGCATTTT
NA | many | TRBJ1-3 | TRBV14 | CASSQERPGLNF | TGTGCCAGCAGCCAAGAAAGACCGGGACTCAATTTT
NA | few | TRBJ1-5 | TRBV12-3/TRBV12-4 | CASSLLRDQPQHF | TGTGCCAGCAGTTTACTCAGGGACCAGCCCCAGCATTTT
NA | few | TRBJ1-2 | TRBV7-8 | CASGLGGYGYTF | TGTGCCAGCGGCTTAGGAGGCTATGGCTACACCTTC
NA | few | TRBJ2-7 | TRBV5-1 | CASSLEGHFYEQYF | TGCGCCAGCAGCTTGGAGGGGCACTTCTACGAGCAGTACTTC
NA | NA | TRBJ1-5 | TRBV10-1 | CASSESGGRASNQPQHF | TGCGCCAGCAGTGAGTCGGGAGGGAGAGCGTCTAATCAGCCCCAGCATTTT
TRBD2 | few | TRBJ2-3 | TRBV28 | CASSFAGTIPDTQYF | TGTGCCAGCAGTTTTGCGGGGACTATCCCAGATACGCAGTATTTT
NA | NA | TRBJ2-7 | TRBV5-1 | CASSLWQGHDEQYF | TGCGCCAGCAGCTTGTGGCAGGGGCACGACGAGCAGTACTTC
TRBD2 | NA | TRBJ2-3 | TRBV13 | CASSPTSGRAGSNTQYF | TGTGCCAGCAGCCCGACTAGCGGGAGGGCGGGTTCAAATACGCAGTATTTT
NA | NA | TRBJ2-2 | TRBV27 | CASSEVGVNTGELFF | TGTGCCAGCAGTGAGGTAGGGGTTAACACCGGGGAGCTGTTTTTT
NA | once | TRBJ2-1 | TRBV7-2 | CASGTTASYNEQFF | TGTGCCAGCGGAACCACAGCCTCCTACAATGAGCAGTTCTTC
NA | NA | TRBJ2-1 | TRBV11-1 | CASSPGPSGSTEQFF | TGTGCCAGCAGCCCGGGACCCTCAGGGTCGACAGAGCAGTTCTTC
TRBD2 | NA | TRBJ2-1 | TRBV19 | CATTAPGTSENEQFF | TGTGCCACAACGGCGCCCGGGACTAGCGAAAATGAGCAGTTCTTC
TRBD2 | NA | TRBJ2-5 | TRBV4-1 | CASSHEGLAGKETQYF | TGCGCCAGCAGCCACGAGGGACTAGCGGGAAAGGAGACCCAGTACTTC
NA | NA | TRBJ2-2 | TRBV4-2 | CASSQVLWGELFF | TGTGCCAGCAGCCAAGTACTATGGGGGGAGCTGTTTTTT
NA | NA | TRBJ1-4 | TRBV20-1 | CSARDIQGFANEKLFF | TGCAGTGCTAGAGATATACAGGGCTTTGCTAATGAAAAACTGTTTTTT
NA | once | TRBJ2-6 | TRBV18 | CASSEGSGANVLTF | TGTGCCAGCTCAGAGGGGTCTGGGGCCAACGTCCTGACTTTC
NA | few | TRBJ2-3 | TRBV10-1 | CASSPGVGTDTQYF | TGCGCCAGCAGCCCAGGGGTCGGCACAGATACGCAGTATTTT
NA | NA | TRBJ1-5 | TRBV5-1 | CASSLEGTSRQPQHF | TGCGCCAGCAGCTTGGAAGGGACGTCCCGTCAGCCCCAGCATTTT
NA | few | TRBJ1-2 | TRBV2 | CASSERAPGTNYGYTF | TGTGCCAGCAGTGAAAGAGCCCCAGGGACAAACTATGGCTACACCTTC
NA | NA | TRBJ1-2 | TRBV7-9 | CASSLPGGASYGYTF | TGTGCCAGCAGCTTACCCGGGGGCGCATCCTATGGCTACACCTTC
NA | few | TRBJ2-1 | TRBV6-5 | CASSYSRLRAALKQFF | TGTGCCAGCAGTTACTCGAGACTAAGAGCGGCCTTGAAGCAGTTCTTC
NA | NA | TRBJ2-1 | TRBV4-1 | CASSQTARGGGYNEQFF | TGCGCCAGCAGCCAGACGGCGCGGGGAGGGGGCTACAATGAGCAGTTCTTC
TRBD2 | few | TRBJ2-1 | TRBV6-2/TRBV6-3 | CASRSLTSDRGNEQFF | TGTGCCAGCAGGTCCCTAACTAGCGATCGGGGCAATGAGCAGTTCTTC
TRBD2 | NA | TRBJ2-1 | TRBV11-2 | CASSPPGLAGLDEQFF | TGTGCCAGCAGCCCACCTGGACTAGCGGGCCTTGATGAGCAGTTCTTC
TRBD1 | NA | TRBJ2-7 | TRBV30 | CACYGTGGYEQYF | TGTGCCTGCTACGGGACAGGGGGCTACGAGCAGTACTTC
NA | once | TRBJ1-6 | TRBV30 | CAWSSTFWSSPLHF | TGTGCCTGGAGCTCGACCTTTTGGTCTTCACCCCTCCACTTT
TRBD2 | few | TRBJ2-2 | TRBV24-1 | CATSEAGFNTGELFF | TGTGCCACCAGTGAAGCGGGATTTAACACCGGGGAGCTGTTTTTT
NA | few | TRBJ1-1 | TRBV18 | CASSPQTGAEAFF | TGTGCCAGCTCACCACAGACGGGGGCTGAAGCTTTCTTT
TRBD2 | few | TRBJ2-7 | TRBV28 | CASRTSGRVGWGYEQYF | TGTGCCAGCAGGACTAGCGGGAGGGTCGGATGGGGCTACGAGCAGTACTTC
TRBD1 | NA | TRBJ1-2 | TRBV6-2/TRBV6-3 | CASSSRDRGLVGYTF | TGTGCCAGCAGCTCGCGGGACAGGGGGCTAGTTGGCTACACCTTC
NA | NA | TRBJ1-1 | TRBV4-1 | CASSHRTENTEAFF | TGCGCCAGCAGCCATAGGACGGAGAACACTGAAGCTTTCTTT
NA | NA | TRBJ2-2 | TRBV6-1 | CASIRMGEGVGTGELFF | TGTGCCAGCATCCGAATGGGGGAAGGGGTTGGCACCGGGGAGCTGTTTTTT
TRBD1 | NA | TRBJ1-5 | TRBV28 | CASSLPGQGYQPQHF | TGTGCCAGCAGTTTACCGGGACAGGGCTATCAGCCCCAGCATTTT